This paragraph covers one T cell receptor (beta chain) sequence. The antigen remains undetermined. As to time point: week 35, safety follow-up. Alongside topical imiquimod, each dose of vaccine comprised 300 ug of mutant IDH1 20-mer peptide. The data were produced by immunoSEQ multiplex PCR, yet TCRdb's version contains in-frame clones alone and is incomplete. The sample includes tens of thousands of clones, less than 90% of them seen just once. The J segment lost 3 bases and the V segment lost 5 bases, leaving 2 bases of the junction unmatched. CDR3 length equals 13 residues. Looked up from germline, CDR1 is LNHNV and CDR2 is YYDKDF (reference sequence). The data were obtained in a study of a mutant IDH1 vaccine in newly diagnosed glioma. Study-level information: Before enrollment, patients got radiotherapy alone, temozolomide alone, or mostly the combination.

Sequences were derived from PBMCs, sampled from a glioma patient whose treatment included an IDH1 peptide vaccine. V is TRBV15 and J is TRBJ1-1, with 8 bases that match TRBD1. This clonotype was obtained from a young man with glioma. The chain's CDR3 is CATSRQGHTEAFF. DNA of the CDR3: TGTGCCACCAGCCGACAGGGGCACACTGAAGCTTTCTTT.